The 21 T cell receptor beta chains presented below share a single source sample, sequenced in a study of blood T cell repertoires in COVID-19. TCRdb keeps only in-frame clones here, not all; method: immunoSEQ multiplex PCR. The table records 90,000 or so clones, 87% of them present only once. The sample consisted of peripheral blood. The receptors stem from a human donor in a cohort sampled during active COVID-19.

This chain connects TRBV5-4 to TRBJ1-3; D might be TRBD1 (5 bases). CDR3 length: 15 amino acids. With 1 base removed from V and 1 base from J, the gap between germline ends came to 9 bases. Germline lookup yields CDR1 SGHNT and CDR2 YYREEE (reference sequence). The CDR3 protein is CASSLSGWSGNTIYF. CDR3 coding DNA: TGTGCCAGCAGCTTGTCAGGGTGGTCTGGAAACACCATATATTTT.

The genes are TRBV19 and TRBJ2-1; tentative D call: TRBD2 (5 bases). V lost 1 base and J lost 0, with 10 bases in between. Germline values: CDR1 LNHDA, CDR2 SQIVND (reference sequence). CDR3 length equals 16 residues. The CDR3 spells CASSIGEWSSYNEQFF. In DNA form, the CDR3 reads TGTGCCAGTAGTATAGGGGAGTGGAGCTCCTACAATGAGCAGTTCTTC.

J is TRBJ2-1 and V is TRBV5-1, with 8 bases identical to TRBD2. CDR3 length: 16 amino acids. Looked up from germline, CDR1 is SGHRS and CDR2 is YFSETQ. The V segment lost 4 bases and the J segment 3 bases; nucleotides outside the gene matches: 9. DNA of the CDR3: TGCGCCAGCAGCCATCCGGGACTAGGGGGCTACAATGAGCAGTTCTTC. Translating it yields CASSHPGLGGYNEQFF.

The chain is built from TRBV3-1 (or the pseudogene TRBV3-2) and TRBJ1-2; D is possibly TRBD1 (6 bases). The CDR3 is 16 amino acids. Deletions cut 4 bases from V and 0 bases from J, with 15 bases between. In germline, CDR1 is LGHDT, CDR2 YNNKEL (reference sequence). The CDR3, as DNA: TGTGCCAGCAGCCCAGGGGCAGGGCAGGCTAACTATGGCTACACCTTC. Translated: CASSPGAGQANYGYTF.

The chain uses TRBV7-2 and TRBJ1-5, with 8 bases lining up with TRBD1. CDR3 length: 16 amino acids. Germline-derived CDR1 and CDR2 are SGHTA and FQGNSA. The ends lost 1 base at V and 1 base at J; junction bases unmatched: 3. Here the CDR3 reads CASSLEQGASNQPQHF. CDR3 DNA sequence: TGTGCCAGCAGCTTAGAGCAGGGGGCGAGCAATCAGCCCCAGCATTTT.

The CDR3, as DNA: TGTGCCAGCAGTTACTCGCCAGCGGGATATAGGGAGACCCAGTACTTC. It specifies CASSYSPAGYRETQYF. The chain employs TRBV6-5 and TRBJ2-5; 7 positions agree with TRBD2. The CDR3 length is 16 residues. Germline CDR1 is MNHEY and CDR2 is SVGAGI. The V and J ends lost 0 bases and 5 bases, in that order; junction bases with no gene match: 9.

The chain joins TRBV4-2 to TRBJ2-7, with TRBD2 matching over 11 bases. Germline CDR1 is LGHNA and CDR2 is YNFKEQ. With 4 bases clipped from V and 5 bases from J, the junction kept 13 bases outside the gene matches. CDR3 length: 17 residues. DNA of the CDR3: TGTGCCAGCAGCCGTTCTACTAGCGGGAGTCGGGGGGACGAGCAGTACTTC. Translation gives CASSRSTSGSRGDEQYF.

The chain couples TRBV2 to TRBJ2-1; possible D gene TRBD2, 6 bases. The germline V gene has CDR1 SNHLY and CDR2 FYNNEI. V lost 7 bases and J 0 bases, leaving 10 bases between the germline ends. The CDR3 is made up of 14 amino acids. DNA for the CDR3: TGTGCCAGCATTCGGGAGAGCTCCTACAATGAGCAGTTCTTC. Amino acid sequence: CASIRESSYNEQFF.

This clone has a single count. The chain recombines TRBV15 with TRBJ2-7, with D perhaps matching TRBD2 (5 bases). Germline V lookup: CDR1 LNHNV, CDR2 YYDKDF (reference sequence). The V gene lost 1 base and the J gene lost 1 base, with 14 bases spanning the gap. The CDR3 spans 16 residues. DNA for the CDR3: TGTGCCACCAGCAGAGCGCACCGGGAAGGGTCCTACGAGCAGTACTTC. Translation gives CATSRAHREGSYEQYF.

The chain uses TRBV11-2 and TRBJ2-1, with D perhaps matching TRBD2 (5 bases). The germline V and J ends were trimmed by 5 bases and 3 bases, with 17 bases remaining between them. Germline V gene lookup returns CDR1 SGHAT and CDR2 FQNNGV. CDR3 length: 16 residues. This chain's CDR3 is CASSTPERSDYNEQFF. For the CDR3, the DNA is TGTGCCAGCAGCACTCCCGAGCGGAGTGACTACAATGAGCAGTTCTTC.

This chain links TRBV18 with TRBJ2-1; 7 bases are shared with TRBD1. Unmatched junction bases numbered 4, after V lost 1 base and J lost 1 base. CDR1 and CDR2 from the germline V gene are KGHSH and LQKENI. The CDR3 sequence is 16 residues long. The CDR3, as DNA: TGTGCCAGCTCACCACGGACAGGCGGTTCCTACAATGAGCAGTTCTTC. This translates into CASSPRTGGSYNEQFF.

This chain links TRBV9 with TRBJ2-7, with D tentatively TRBD1 (6 bases). V gave up 4 bases and J gave up 3 bases, with 20 bases separating them. Germline V gene data show CDR1 as SGDLS and CDR2 as YYNGEE. This CDR3 contains 16 residues. The CDR3 DNA is TGTGCCAGCAGCTCTGCCCCGTCTTTACAGGGCTACGAGCAGTACTTC. This sequence encodes CASSSAPSLQGYEQYF.

This clone was recorded once. V and J are TRBV28 and TRBJ2-7; D perhaps matches TRBD1 (7 bases). Trimming cost V 5 bases and J 5 bases, with 19 bases left between them. CDR3 size: 15 residues. Per the germline V gene, CDR1 is MDHEN and CDR2 is SYDVKM. The CDR3 spells CASSPPQGGKNEQYF. DNA of the CDR3: TGTGCCAGCAGTCCTCCCCAGGGGGGTAAGAACGAGCAGTACTTC.

The chain combines TRBV28 with TRBJ1-5; possibly TRBD1 for D (5 bases). The CDR3 has 11 amino acids. V was pared by 2 bases and J by 15 bases, with 11 bases between. Germline assignment: CDR1 MDHEN and CDR2 SYDVKM. The CDR3 DNA sequence: TGTGCCAGCAGTTTACAGGGAAAGGGGCATTTT. It yields the protein CASSLQGKGHF. Filled out from reference TRBV28 and TRBJ1-5, the complete variable domain reads DVKVTQSSRYLVKRTGEKVFLECVQDMDHENMFWYRQDPGLGLRLIYFSYDVKMKEKGDIPEGYSVSREKKERFSLILESASTNQTSMYLCASSLQGKGHFGDGTRLSIL.

This clone was observed once. V usage is TRBV24-1 and J usage is TRBJ1-4; no clear D. The CDR3 totals 14 residues. Germline V gene data show CDR1 as KGHDR and CDR2 as SFDVKD. The V end was cut by 9 bases, the J end by 0 bases, with 10 bases between. This CDR3 reads CATYYGTTNEKLFF. CDR3 DNA: TGTGCCACCTACTACGGGACAACTAATGAAAAACTGTTTTTT.

The rearrangement uses TRBV28 and TRBJ1-5; no clear D. In germline, CDR1 is MDHEN, CDR2 SYDVKM. V shed 8 bases and J shed 0 bases, with 8 bases lying between them. The CDR3 loop spans 13 amino acids. As DNA, the CDR3 is TGTGCCAGCGGGAGGGATAGCAATCAGCCCCAGCATTTT. It specifies CASGRDSNQPQHF.

This chain uses TRBV24-1 with TRBJ2-1, with no clear D. Trimming shortened V by 4 bases and J by 6 bases, and 15 bases separated the two germline ends. The CDR3 loop spans 15 amino acids. Per germline, CDR1 KGHDR and CDR2 SFDVKD. CDR3 sequence reads: CATSDAQNWLNEQFF. The CDR3 nucleotides are TGTGCCACCAGTGACGCCCAAAATTGGCTCAATGAGCAGTTCTTC.

The J gene is TRBJ2-3, the V gene TRBV6-1; possible D gene TRBD2, 5 bases. The germline CDR1 and CDR2 sequences are MNHNS and SASEGT. CDR3 length: 13 residues. Trimming shortened V by 5 bases and J by 4 bases, and 10 bases separated the two germline ends. In nucleotides, the CDR3 is TGTGCCAGCAGTCCCTTAGCGTCAGATACGCAGTATTTT. Its protein product is CASSPLASDTQYF.

This clone was detected once. The V and J genes are TRBV6-5 and TRBJ1-4, with D possibly being TRBD1 (6 bases). This CDR3 has 16 residues. Trimming took off 2 bases at V and 2 bases at J, with 12 bases between the two ends. Germline V gene lookup returns CDR1 MNHEY and CDR2 SVGAGI. The CDR3 is CASSYGGGRTNEKLFF. The DNA for the CDR3 is TGTGCCAGCAGTTACGGCGGGGGGCGGACTAATGAAAAACTGTTTTTT.

The rearrangement uses TRBV11-2 and TRBJ1-1; possible D gene TRBD1, 5 bases. The V gene's germline CDR1 is SGHAT and CDR2 FQNNGV. The CDR3 runs 15 residues. V was cut by 5 bases and J by 4 bases, with 17 bases left in between. The CDR3 is CASSLSGLGVTEAFF. The CDR3 bases are TGTGCCAGCAGCCTATCGGGACTCGGGGTCACTGAAGCTTTCTTT. Filled out from reference TRBV11-2 and TRBJ1-1, the complete variable domain reads EAGVAQSPRYKIIEKRQSVAFWCNPISGHATLYWYQQILGQGPKLLIQFQNNGVVDDSQLPKDRFSAERLKGVDSTLKIQPAKLEDSAVYLCASSLSGLGVTEAFFGQGTRLTVV.

V and J are TRBV11-2 and TRBJ1-4; 7 bases are a match to TRBD1. Trimming cost V 5 bases and J 5 bases; bases outside gene matches: 5. This CDR3 region has 14 residues. Germline-derived CDR1 and CDR2 are SGHAT and FQNNGV. CDR3: CASSRGQENEKLFF. The CDR3 nucleotides are TGTGCCAGCAGCCGAGGACAGGAGAATGAAAAACTGTTTTTT.